The source of this TCR beta chain is a study of post-analysis software for immune sequencing data. Germline lookup yields CDR1 SGHDT and CDR2 YYEEEE. The CDR3 covers 15 residues. V lost 0 bases and J lost 5, with 13 bases in between. For this clonotype: The target antigen is unknown.

Every TCR beta cDNA library bore unique molecular identifiers. Starting from roughly 1.1 to 9.2 million T cells, the study yielded hundreds of thousands of cDNA molecules. In TCRdb, the PCR reads were re-called with MiXCR into one record per CDR3 protein. The sample has roughly 730,000 distinct CDR3 sequences, roughly 27% seen once. Study observations and caveats: A significant reduction in normalized Chao1 diversity was observed in multiple sclerosis patients versus controls. Among 5 or 6 TRBV segments more frequent in patients than controls were TRBV5-6, TRBV5-1 and TRBV20-1.

J is TRBJ2-3 and V is TRBV5-6; a possible D gene is TRBD2 (5 bases). This TCR was recovered from a girl aged 10 to 17 with multiple sclerosis. Sample: blood. The CDR3 nucleotides are TGTGCCAGCAGCTTGGAGACGGGAATAGGAGATACGCAGTATTTT. It translates to CASSLETGIGDTQYF.